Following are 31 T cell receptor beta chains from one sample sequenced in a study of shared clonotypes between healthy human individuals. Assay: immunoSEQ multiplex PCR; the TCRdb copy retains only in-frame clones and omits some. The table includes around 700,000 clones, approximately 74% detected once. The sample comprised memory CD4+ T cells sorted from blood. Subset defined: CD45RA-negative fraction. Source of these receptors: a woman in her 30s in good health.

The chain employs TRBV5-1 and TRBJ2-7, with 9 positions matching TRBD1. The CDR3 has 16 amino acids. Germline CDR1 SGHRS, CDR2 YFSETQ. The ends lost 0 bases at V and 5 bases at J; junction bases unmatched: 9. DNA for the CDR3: TGCGCCAGCAGCTTGGGGGACAGGGACCCTAGGGACGAGCAGTACTTC. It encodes CASSLGDRDPRDEQYF.

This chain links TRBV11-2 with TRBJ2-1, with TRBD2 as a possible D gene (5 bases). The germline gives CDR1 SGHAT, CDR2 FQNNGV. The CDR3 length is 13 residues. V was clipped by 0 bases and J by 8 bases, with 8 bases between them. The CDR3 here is CASSLDTEDEQFF. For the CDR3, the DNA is TGTGCCAGCAGCTTAGATACGGAGGATGAGCAGTTCTTC.

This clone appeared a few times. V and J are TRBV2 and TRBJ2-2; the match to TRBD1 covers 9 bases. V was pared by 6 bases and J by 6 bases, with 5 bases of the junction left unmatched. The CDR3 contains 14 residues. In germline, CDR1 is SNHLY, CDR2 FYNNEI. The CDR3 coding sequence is TGTGCCAGCAGCCGGGACAGGGAGGCCGGGGAGCTGTTTTTT. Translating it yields CASSRDREAGELFF.

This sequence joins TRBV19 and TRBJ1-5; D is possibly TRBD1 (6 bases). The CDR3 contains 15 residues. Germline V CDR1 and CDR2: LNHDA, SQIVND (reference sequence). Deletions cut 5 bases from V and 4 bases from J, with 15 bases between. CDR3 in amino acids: CASSFPEGGNQPQHF. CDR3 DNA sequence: TGTGCCAGTAGTTTCCCCGAGGGGGGAAATCAGCCCCAGCATTTT. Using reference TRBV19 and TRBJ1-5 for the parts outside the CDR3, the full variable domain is DGGITQSPKYLFRKEGQNVTLSCEQNLNHDAMYWYRQDPGQGLRLIYYSQIVNDFQKGDIAEGYSVSREKKESFPLTVTSAQKNPTAFYLCASSFPEGGNQPQHFGDGTRLSIL.

This CDR3 is CASSLMDRRGEKLFF. DNA for the CDR3: TGTGCCAGCAGCCTAATGGACAGGAGGGGTGAAAAACTGTTTTTT. V usage is TRBV28 and J usage is TRBJ1-4, with 7 positions matching TRBD1. Germline V gives CDR1 MDHEN, CDR2 SYDVKM. The CDR3 is made up of 15 amino acids. Unmatched junction bases numbered 11, after V lost 6 bases and J lost 7 bases.

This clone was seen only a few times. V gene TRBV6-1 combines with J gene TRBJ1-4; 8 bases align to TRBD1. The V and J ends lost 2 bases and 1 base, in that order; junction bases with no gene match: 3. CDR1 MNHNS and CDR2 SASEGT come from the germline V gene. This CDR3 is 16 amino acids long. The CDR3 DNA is TGTGCCAGCAGTGAAAGCACAGGGGGAACTAATGAAAAACTGTTTTTT. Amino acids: CASSESTGGTNEKLFF.

The CDR3 region is CASGVAKNIQYF. The CDR3 nucleotides are TGTGCCAGCGGGGTGGCCAAAAACATTCAGTACTTC. The chain uses TRBV11-2 and TRBJ2-4; D remains ambiguous. The CDR3 runs to 12 residues. Between the trimmed V and J ends, which lost 8 bases and 1 base, there was a span of 6 bases. Germline CDR1 is SGHAT and CDR2 is FQNNGV.

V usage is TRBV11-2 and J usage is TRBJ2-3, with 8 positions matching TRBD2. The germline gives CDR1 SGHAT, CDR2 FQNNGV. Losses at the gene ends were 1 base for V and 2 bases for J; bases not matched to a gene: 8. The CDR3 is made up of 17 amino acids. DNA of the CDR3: TGTGCCAGCAGCTTAGGGGCGTTAGCGGGAACCACAGATACGCAGTATTTT. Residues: CASSLGALAGTTDTQYF. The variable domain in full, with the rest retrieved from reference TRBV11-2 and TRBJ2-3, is EAGVAQSPRYKIIEKRQSVAFWCNPISGHATLYWYQQILGQGPKLLIQFQNNGVVDDSQLPKDRFSAERLKGVDSTLKIQPAKLEDSAVYLCASSLGALAGTTDTQYFGPGTRLTVL.

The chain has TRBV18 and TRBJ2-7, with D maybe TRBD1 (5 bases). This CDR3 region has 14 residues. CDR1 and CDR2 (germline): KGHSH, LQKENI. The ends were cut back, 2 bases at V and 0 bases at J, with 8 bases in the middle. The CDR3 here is CASSPLDNSYEQYF. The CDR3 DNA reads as TGTGCCAGCTCACCATTGGACAACTCCTACGAGCAGTACTTC.

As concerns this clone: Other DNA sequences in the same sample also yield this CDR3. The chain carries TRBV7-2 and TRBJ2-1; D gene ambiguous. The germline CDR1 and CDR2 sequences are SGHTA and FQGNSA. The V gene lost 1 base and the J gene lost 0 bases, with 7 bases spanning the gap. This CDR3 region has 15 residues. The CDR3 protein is CASSLDPSSYNEQFF. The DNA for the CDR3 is TGTGCCAGCAGCTTAGATCCCAGCTCCTACAATGAGCAGTTCTTC.

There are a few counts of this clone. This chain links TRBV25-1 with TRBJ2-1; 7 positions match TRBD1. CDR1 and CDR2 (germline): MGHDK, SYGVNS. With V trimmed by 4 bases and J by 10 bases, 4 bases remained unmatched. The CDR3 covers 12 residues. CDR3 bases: TGTGCCAGCAGTGGGCCCAGGGGGGAGCAGTTCTTC. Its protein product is CASSGPRGEQFF.

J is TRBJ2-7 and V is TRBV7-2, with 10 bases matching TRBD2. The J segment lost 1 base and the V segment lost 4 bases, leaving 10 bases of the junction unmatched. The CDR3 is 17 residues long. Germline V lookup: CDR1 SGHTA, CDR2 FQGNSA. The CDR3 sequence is CASSYLAGAGFSYEQYF. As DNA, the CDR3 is TGTGCCAGCAGCTATCTAGCGGGAGCGGGCTTTTCCTACGAGCAGTACTTC. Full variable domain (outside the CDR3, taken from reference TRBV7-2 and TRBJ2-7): GAGVSQSPSNKVTEKGKDVELRCDPISGHTALYWYRQSLGQGLEFLIYFQGNSAPDKSGLPSDRFSAERTGGSVSTLTIQRTQQEDSAVYLCASSYLAGAGFSYEQYFGPGTRLTVT.

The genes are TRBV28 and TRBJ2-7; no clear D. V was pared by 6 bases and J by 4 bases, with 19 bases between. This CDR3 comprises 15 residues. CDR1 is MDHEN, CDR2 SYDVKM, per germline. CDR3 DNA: TGTGCCAGCAGCCCCTCCGACAAAGGCATGTACGAGCAGTACTTC. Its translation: CASSPSDKGMYEQYF.

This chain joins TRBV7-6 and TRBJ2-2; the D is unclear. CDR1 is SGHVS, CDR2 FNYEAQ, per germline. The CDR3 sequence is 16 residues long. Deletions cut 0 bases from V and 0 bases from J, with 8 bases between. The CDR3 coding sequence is TGTGCCAGCAGCTTAGCGAACGCGGCGAACACCGGGGAGCTGTTTTTT. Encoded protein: CASSLANAANTGELFF.

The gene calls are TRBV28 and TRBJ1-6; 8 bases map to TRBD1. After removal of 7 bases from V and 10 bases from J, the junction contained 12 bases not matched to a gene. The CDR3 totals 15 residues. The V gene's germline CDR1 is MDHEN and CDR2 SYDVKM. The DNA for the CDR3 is TGTGCCAGCACCTTAACCCGGACAGGGCGGTCACCCCTCCACTTT. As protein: CASTLTRTGRSPLHF.

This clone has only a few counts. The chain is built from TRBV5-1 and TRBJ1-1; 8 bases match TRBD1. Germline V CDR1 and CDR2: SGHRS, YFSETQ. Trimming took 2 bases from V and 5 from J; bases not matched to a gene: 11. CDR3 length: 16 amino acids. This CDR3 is CASSLSTGGRKTEAFF. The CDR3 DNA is TGCGCCAGCAGCTTATCTACAGGGGGGAGGAAAACTGAAGCTTTCTTT.

The CDR3: CASSLAGTPLIYNEQFF. As DNA, the CDR3 is TGTGCCAGCAGCTTAGCCGGGACGCCCCTAATCTACAATGAGCAGTTCTTC. The V and J genes are TRBV7-6 and TRBJ2-1; TRBD1 or TRBD2 may be the D gene (5 bases each). V shed 0 bases and J shed 3 bases, with 15 bases lying between them. From germline, CDR1 is SGHVS and CDR2 FNYEAQ. This CDR3 comprises 17 residues.

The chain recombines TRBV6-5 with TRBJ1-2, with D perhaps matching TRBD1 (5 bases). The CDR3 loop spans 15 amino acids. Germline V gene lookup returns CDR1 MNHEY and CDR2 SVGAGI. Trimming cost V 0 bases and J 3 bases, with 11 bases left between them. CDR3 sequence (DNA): TGTGCCAGCAGTTACTCGTCAGGGAGACACTATGGCTACACCTTC. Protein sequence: CASSYSSGRHYGYTF.

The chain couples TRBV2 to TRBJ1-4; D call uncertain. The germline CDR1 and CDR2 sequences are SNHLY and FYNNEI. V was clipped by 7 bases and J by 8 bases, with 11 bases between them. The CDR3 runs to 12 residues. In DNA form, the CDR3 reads TGTGCCAGCAACCCAGGACGGGAAAAACTGTTTTTT. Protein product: CASNPGREKLFF.

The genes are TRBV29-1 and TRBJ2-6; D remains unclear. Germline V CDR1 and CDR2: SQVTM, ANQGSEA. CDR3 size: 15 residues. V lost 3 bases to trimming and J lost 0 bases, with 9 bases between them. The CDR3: CSVESSNSGANVLTF. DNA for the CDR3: TGCAGCGTTGAGAGTTCTAACTCTGGGGCCAACGTCCTGACTTTC.

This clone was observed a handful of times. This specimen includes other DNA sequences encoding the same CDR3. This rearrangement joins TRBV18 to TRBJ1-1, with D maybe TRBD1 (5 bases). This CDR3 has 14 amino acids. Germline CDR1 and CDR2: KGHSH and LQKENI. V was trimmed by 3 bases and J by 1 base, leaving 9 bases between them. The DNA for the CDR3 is TGTGCCAGCTCACCGTCAGGACAGAACACTGAAGCTTTCTTT. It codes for CASSPSGQNTEAFF.

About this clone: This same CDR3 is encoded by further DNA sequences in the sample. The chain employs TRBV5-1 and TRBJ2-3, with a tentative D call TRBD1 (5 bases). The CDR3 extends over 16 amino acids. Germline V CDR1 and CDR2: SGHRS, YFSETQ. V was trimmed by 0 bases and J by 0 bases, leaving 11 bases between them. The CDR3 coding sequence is TGCGCCAGCAGCTTGGCCCAGGGTGCTAGCACAGATACGCAGTATTTT. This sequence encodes CASSLAQGASTDTQYF.

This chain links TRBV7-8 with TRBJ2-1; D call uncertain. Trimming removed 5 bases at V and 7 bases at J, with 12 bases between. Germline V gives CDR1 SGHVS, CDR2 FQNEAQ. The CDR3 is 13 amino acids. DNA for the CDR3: TGTGCCAGCAGCCCTCTGATGGGTAATGAGCAGTTCTTC. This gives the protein CASSPLMGNEQFF.

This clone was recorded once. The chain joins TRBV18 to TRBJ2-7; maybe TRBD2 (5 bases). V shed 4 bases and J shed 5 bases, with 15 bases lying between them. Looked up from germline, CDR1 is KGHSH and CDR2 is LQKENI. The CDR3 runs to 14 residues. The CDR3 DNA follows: TGTGCCAGCTCACGGCGGCCATCCGGGGACGAGCAGTACTTC. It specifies CASSRRPSGDEQYF. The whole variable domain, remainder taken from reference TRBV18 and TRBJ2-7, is NAGVMQNPRHLVRRRGQEARLRCSPMKGHSHVYWYRQLPEEGLKFMVYLQKENIIDESGMPKERFSAEFPKEGPSILRIQQVVRGDSAAYFCASSRRPSGDEQYFGPGTRLTVT.

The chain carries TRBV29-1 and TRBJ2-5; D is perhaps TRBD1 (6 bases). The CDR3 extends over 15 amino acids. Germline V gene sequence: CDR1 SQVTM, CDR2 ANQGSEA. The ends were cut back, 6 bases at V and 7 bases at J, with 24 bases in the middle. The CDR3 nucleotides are TGCAGCGTACGCGCCGACCGGGACATCGGACGGACCCAGTACTTC. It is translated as CSVRADRDIGRTQYF.

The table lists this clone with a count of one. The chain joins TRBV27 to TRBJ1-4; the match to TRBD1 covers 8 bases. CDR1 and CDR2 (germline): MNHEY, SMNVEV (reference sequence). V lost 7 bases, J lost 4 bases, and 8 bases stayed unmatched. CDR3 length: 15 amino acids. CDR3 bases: TGTGCCAGCACCACGCGGGACAGGCATAATGAAAAACTGTTTTTT. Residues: CASTTRDRHNEKLFF.

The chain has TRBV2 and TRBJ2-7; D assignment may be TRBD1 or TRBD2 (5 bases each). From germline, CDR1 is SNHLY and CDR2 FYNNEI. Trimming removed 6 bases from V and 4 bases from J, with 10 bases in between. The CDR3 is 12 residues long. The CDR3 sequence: CASRTEGYEQYF. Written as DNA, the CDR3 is TGTGCCAGCAGAACCGAGGGGTACGAGCAGTACTTC.

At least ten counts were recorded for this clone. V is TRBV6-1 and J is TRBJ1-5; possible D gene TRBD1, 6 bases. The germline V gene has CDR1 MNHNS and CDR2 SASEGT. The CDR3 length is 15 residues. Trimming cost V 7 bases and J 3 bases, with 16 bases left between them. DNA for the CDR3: TGTGCCAGCAAGGGTAACAGGGCCTTCAATCAGCCCCAGCATTTT. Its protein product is CASKGNRAFNQPQHF.

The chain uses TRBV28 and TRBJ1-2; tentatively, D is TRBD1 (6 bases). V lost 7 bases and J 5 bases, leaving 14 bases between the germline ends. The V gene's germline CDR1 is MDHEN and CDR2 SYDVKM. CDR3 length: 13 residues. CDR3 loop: CASTLRGAYGYTF. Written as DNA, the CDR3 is TGTGCCAGCACCCTCCGGGGGGCTTATGGCTACACCTTC.

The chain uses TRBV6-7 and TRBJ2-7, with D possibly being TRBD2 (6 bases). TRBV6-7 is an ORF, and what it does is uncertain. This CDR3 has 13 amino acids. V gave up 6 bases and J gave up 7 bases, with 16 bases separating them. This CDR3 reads CASRVCGKGEQYF. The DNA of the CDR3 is TGTGCCAGCAGAGTATGCGGGAAGGGTGAGCAGTACTTC.

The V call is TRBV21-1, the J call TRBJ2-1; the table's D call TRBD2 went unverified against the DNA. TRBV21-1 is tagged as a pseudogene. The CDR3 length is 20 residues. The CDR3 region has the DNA TGTGCCAGCAGCTTCCAAAGGGCAAGACTAGCGGGAGAATCCTACAATGAGCAGTTCTTC. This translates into CASSFQRARLAGESYNEQFF.